This T cell receptor (beta chain) derives from a study of OX40 agonist ivuxolimab in advanced cancers. Study overall: Having had anti-PD-1, anti-PD-L1 or anti-CTLA-4 therapy before was allowed, and about 42% had some.

V was pared by 6 bases and J by 0 bases, with 15 bases between. This CDR3 contains 15 residues. The germline CDR1 and CDR2 sequences are LNHDA and SQIVND (reference sequence). Produced via immunoSEQ multiplex PCR; TCRdb's table is partial and in-frame only. The sample shows approximately 77,000 clones, 92% of them seen only once. This rearrangement joins TRBV19 to TRBJ2-7; D gene unclear. Here the sequenced sample was CD4+ or CD8+ T cells sorted from blood, taken in a trial of the OX40 agonist ivuxolimab. The source of this sequence is an adult with an advanced solid tumor such as melanoma, head and neck, liver or kidney cancer. DNA for the CDR3: TGTGCCAGTAGAAGGGAAACGGTGAGCTCCTACGAGCAGTACTTC. Amino acids: CASRRETVSSYEQYF.